This T cell receptor beta chain was sequenced in a study of cytomegalovirus exposure and HLA in healthy donors. Findings of the study overall: There were over 150 TCR beta chains listed as cytomegalovirus-associated.

The CDR3 runs to 14 residues. With 0 bases removed from V and 6 bases from J, the gap between germline ends came to 13 bases. Per the germline V gene, CDR1 is SGHRS and CDR2 is YFSETQ. Points on this clone: The target antigen is unknown.

Use of 60 Vbeta and 13 Jbeta primers characterized the PCR. Original analysis: Later reanalysis found about 78 million unique TCR beta chains, about 10 million of them shared. Repertoires were generated with immunoSEQ multiplex PCR, while TCRdb's copy carries only in-frame clones and drops some. D and trimming were read from the DNA, whereas the V and J calls and clone size are those reported in that table. The table includes about 120,000 clones, 74% detected once. Each of the donors was a healthy bone marrow donor. Sequencing input: PBMCs. The receptor was derived from a human donor in good health. The rearrangement joins TRBV5-1 to TRBJ2-7, with D possibly TRBD2 on 6 matching bases. This CDR3 reads CASSLASGGTEQYF. The CDR3 nucleotides read TGCGCCAGCAGCTTGGCGAGTGGGGGGACCGAGCAGTACTTC.